Reported below is one T cell receptor (beta chain). As yet, its antigen is unknown. Donors were drawn from the approximately 120-subject validation cohort, separate from the approximately 700-subject first cohort. These data are taken from a study of cytomegalovirus exposure and HLA in healthy donors. The study's findings and limits: The study labeled 170 or so TCR beta chains cytomegalovirus-associated. It was reported that the classifier diagnosed cytomegalovirus status with high specificity and sensitivity in both the original and validation cohorts. In vitro confirmation showed three CMV-associated chains to be CMV antigen specific.

Using immunoSEQ multiplex PCR, the repertoire was profiled, and TCRdb retains in-frame clones only, with some absent. The sample yields roughly 80,000 clones, under 95% seen once. Germline CDR1 reads SGDLS; CDR2 reads YYNGEE. The CDR3 loop spans 19 amino acids. V lost 2 bases to trimming and J lost 0 bases; unmatched junction nucleotides: 14. This sequence was found in a young man in good health and CMV-seronegative. The chain links TRBV9 to TRBJ2-1; TRBD2 matches 7 bases. Material for sequencing was PBMCs. The CDR3 DNA follows: TGTGCCAGCAGCGTTGGACTAGGGAGACTTCTCAGCTCCTACAATGAGCAGTTCTTC. Its protein is CASSVGLGRLLSSYNEQFF.